Presented here are 12 T cell receptor beta chains from one specimen sequenced in a study of graft-versus-host responses after intestinal transplantation. The antigens for these receptors are not known. TCRdb's copy holds only in-frame clones and misses some; the assay was immunoSEQ multiplex PCR. This table holds some 100,000 clones, under 95% found once. The sample in question was unstimulated CD8+ T cells sorted from spleen or lymph node cells, obtained before transplant. These receptors were obtained from a human donor who was the organ donor for an intestinal transplant.

The J gene is TRBJ2-3, the V gene TRBV28; no clear D. The CDR3 runs 12 residues. V was trimmed by 6 bases and J by 0 bases, leaving 4 bases between them. Per germline, CDR1 MDHEN and CDR2 SYDVKM. This chain's CDR3 is CASRASTDTQYF. For the CDR3, the DNA is TGTGCCAGCAGGGCAAGCACAGATACGCAGTATTTT.

The genes are TRBV6-6 and TRBJ1-3; D gene unclear. Germline V gene data show CDR1 as MNHNY and CDR2 as SVGAGI (reference sequence). Trimming shortened V by 1 base and J by 10 bases, and 11 bases separated the two germline ends. This CDR3 is 13 amino acids long. The CDR3 DNA reads TGTGCCAGCAGTTACTGGTATGGCAGGACCATATATTTT. This sequence encodes CASSYWYGRTIYF.

This rearrangement joins TRBV6-4 to TRBJ2-3, with 8 bases that match TRBD2. Trimming took 6 bases from V and 3 from J; bases not matched to a gene: 8. The CDR3 covers 15 residues. Germline V gene lookup returns CDR1 MRHNA and CDR2 SNTAGT. The CDR3 loop is CASSLTSEGTDTQYF. The DNA of the CDR3 is TGTGCCAGCAGCTTGACTAGCGAGGGTACAGATACGCAGTATTTT.

Written as DNA, the CDR3 is TGCGCCAGCAGCCAAGTAGGGGGTGAAGAGACCCAGTACTTC. Encoded protein: CASSQVGGEETQYF. V and J are TRBV4-1 and TRBJ2-5; TRBD1 might be the D (6 bases). Germline V gene lookup returns CDR1 MGHRA and CDR2 YSYEKL. The V end was cut by 1 base, the J end by 3 bases, with 9 bases between. CDR3 size: 14 residues.

J is TRBJ2-3 and V is TRBV4-2; possible D gene TRBD2, 6 bases. V shed 3 bases and J shed 4 bases, with 20 bases lying between them. The CDR3 length is 17 residues. Germline V gene data show CDR1 as LGHNA and CDR2 as YNFKEQ. The chain's CDR3 is CASSHRELARWADTQYF. The CDR3 DNA sequence: TGTGCCAGCAGCCACAGGGAGCTAGCGAGGTGGGCAGATACGCAGTATTTT.

J is TRBJ2-3 and V is TRBV27; 7 bases agree with TRBD1. V lost 3 bases, J lost 6 bases, and 3 bases stayed unmatched. Germline V gene sequence: CDR1 MNHEY, CDR2 SMNVEV (reference sequence). This CDR3 comprises 13 residues. The CDR3 loop is CASSFTGADTQYF. The CDR3 region has the DNA TGTGCCAGCAGTTTCACAGGGGCGGATACGCAGTATTTT.

V gene TRBV30 combines with J gene TRBJ2-3; D might be TRBD2 (5 bases). In germline, CDR1 is GTSNPN, CDR2 SVGIG (reference sequence). CDR3 length: 11 residues. Trimming pared 3 bases from V and 9 bases from J, leaving 10 bases between. The CDR3 loop is CAWSLTGTQYF. The CDR3 DNA reads as TGTGCCTGGAGCCTCACGGGGACGCAGTATTTT.

J is TRBJ2-1 and V is TRBV19; D is perhaps TRBD2 (6 bases). V shed 5 bases and J shed 7 bases, with 15 bases lying between them. This CDR3 contains 14 residues. Germline V CDR1 and CDR2: LNHDA, SQIVND (reference sequence). The CDR3: CASSGPSAGNEQFF. CDR3 DNA: TGTGCCAGTAGTGGGCCTAGCGCCGGGAATGAGCAGTTCTTC.

The V gene is TRBV13, the J gene TRBJ2-5; perhaps TRBD1 as D (6 bases). The last part of the DNA fits TRBJ2-7 better; the J call may be wrong. CDR3 length: 13 residues. The germline gives CDR1 PRHDT, CDR2 FYEKMQ (reference sequence). DNA for the CDR3: TGTGCCAGCAGCTTGGGGGCGGTCTACGAGCAGTACTTC. Translating gives CASSLGAVYEQYF.

The V call is TRBV4-1, the J call TRBJ1-1; D uncertain. This CDR3 comprises 16 residues. The V and J ends lost 0 bases and 1 base respectively, with 12 bases between them. Germline V lookup: CDR1 MGHRA, CDR2 YSYEKL. CDR3 DNA sequence: TGCGCCAGCAGCCAAGATGTCCGGGAGGGGAACACTGAAGCTTTCTTT. Its translation: CASSQDVREGNTEAFF.

The V gene is TRBV27, the J gene TRBJ2-7; 8 positions agree with TRBD2. The junction had 11 bases not matched to a gene; V was cut back by 6 bases and J by 4 bases. The length of the CDR3 is 15 residues. CDR1 and CDR2 (germline): MNHEY, SMNVEV (reference sequence). This chain's CDR3 is CASSPLGGGMYEQYF. In nucleotides, the CDR3 is TGTGCCAGCAGCCCTTTGGGCGGGGGGATGTACGAGCAGTACTTC.

This rearrangement joins TRBV11-1 to TRBJ2-2, with D perhaps matching TRBD1 (6 bases). The germline V gene encodes CDR1 SGHAT and CDR2 FQDESV (reference sequence). Between the trimmed V and J ends, which lost 2 bases and 6 bases, there was a span of 13 bases. This CDR3 spans 15 amino acids. The CDR3 sequence is CASSLRQGLPGELFF. CDR3 in DNA: TGTGCCAGCAGCTTACGTCAGGGGTTACCCGGGGAGCTGTTTTTT.